The sequence of this T cell receptor beta chain was determined in a study of T-cell reconstitution after alpha-beta-depleted transplantation in children. CDR1 is SGHTA and CDR2 is FQGNSA in the germline V gene. V lost 3 bases and J lost 5, with 13 bases in between. CDR3 size: 14 residues. Study outcomes and limitations: Among T cells one year after transplant, newly produced cells accounted for most counts and diversity. The origin of high day-60 TCRbeta diversity in some patients lay in surviving recipient T cells and thymic progenitors. About two months after transplant, alpha-beta T cells reportedly came from several hundred expanded graft clones.

During its preparation, the TCRbeta library received unique molecular identifiers. Each CDR3 protein gets one entry after TCRdb re-called the PCR reads with MiXCR. The repertoire holds about 300,000 distinct CDR3 sequences, roughly 9.1% seen once, with about 8% in the top ten. A few counts support this clonotype. Its antigen is unidentified. The chain employs TRBV7-2 and TRBJ2-5, with a tentative D call TRBD2 (5 bases). Specimen: PBMCs, collected before TCRalphabeta/CD19-depleted stem cell transplant. This TCR was recovered from a boy under three years old with acute myeloid leukemia, due to receive a stem cell transplant. CDR3 region: CASSFWARGETQYF. Written as DNA, the CDR3 is TGTGCCAGCAGCTTCTGGGCCAGAGGGGAGACCCAGTACTTC.